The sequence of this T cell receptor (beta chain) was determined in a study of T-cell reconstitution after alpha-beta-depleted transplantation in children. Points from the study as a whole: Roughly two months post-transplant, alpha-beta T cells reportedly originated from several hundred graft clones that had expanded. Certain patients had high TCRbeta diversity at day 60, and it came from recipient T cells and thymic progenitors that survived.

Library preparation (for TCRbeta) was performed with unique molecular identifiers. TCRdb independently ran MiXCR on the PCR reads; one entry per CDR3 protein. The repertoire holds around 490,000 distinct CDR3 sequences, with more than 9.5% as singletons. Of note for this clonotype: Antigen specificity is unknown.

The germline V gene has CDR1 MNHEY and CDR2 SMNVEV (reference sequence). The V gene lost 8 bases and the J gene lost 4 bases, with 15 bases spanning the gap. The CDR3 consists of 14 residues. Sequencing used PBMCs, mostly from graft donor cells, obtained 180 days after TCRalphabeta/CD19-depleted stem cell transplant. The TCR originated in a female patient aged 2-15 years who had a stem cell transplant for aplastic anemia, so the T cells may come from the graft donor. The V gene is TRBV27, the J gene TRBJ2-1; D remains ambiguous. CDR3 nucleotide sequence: TGTGCCAGCTCCGATCCAAGACCATACAATGAGCAGTTCTTC. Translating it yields CASSDPRPYNEQFF.